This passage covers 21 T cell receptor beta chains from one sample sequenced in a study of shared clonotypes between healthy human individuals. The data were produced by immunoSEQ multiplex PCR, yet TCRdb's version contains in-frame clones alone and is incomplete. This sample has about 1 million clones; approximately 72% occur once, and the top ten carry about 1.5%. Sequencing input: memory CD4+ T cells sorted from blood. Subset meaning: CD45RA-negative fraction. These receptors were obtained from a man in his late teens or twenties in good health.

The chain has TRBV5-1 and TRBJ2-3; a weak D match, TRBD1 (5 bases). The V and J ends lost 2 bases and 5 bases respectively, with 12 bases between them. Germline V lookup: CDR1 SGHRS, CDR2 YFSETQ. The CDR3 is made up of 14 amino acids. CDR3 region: CASSFPGNRDTQYF. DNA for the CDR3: TGCGCCAGCAGCTTCCCAGGGAATAGAGATACGCAGTATTTT. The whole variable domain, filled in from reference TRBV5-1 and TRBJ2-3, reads KAGVTQTPRYLIKTRGQQVTLSCSPISGHRSVSWYQQTPGQGLQFLFEYFSETQRNKGNFPGRFSGRQFSNSRSEMNVSTLELGDSALYLCASSFPGNRDTQYFGPGTRLTVL.

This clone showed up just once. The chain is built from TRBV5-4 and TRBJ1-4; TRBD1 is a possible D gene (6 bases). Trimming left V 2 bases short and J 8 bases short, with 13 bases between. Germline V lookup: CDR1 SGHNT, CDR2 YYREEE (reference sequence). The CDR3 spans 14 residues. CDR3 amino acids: CASSLQGASEKLFF. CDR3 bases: TGTGCCAGCAGCTTACAGGGCGCTTCCGAAAAACTGTTTTTT. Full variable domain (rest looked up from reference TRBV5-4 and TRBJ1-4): ETGVTQSPTHLIKTRGQQVTLRCSSQSGHNTVSWYQQALGQGPQFIFQYYREEENGRGNFPPRFSGLQFPNYSSELNVNALELDDSALYLCASSLQGASEKLFFGSGTQLSVL.

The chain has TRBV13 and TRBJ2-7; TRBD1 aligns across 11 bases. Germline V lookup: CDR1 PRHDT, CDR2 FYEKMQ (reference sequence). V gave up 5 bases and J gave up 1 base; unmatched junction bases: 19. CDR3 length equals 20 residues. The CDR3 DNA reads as TGTGCCAGCAGCCCATCCGGGACAGGGGGATCGGGGCGAAAGTCCTACGAGCAGTACTTC. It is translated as CASSPSGTGGSGRKSYEQYF.

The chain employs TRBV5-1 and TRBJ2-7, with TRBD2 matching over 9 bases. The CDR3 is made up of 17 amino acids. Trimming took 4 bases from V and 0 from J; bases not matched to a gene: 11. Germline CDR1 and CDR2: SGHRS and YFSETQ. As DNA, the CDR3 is TGCGCCAGCAGCCGGGTGGCTAGCGGGGTAAGCTCCTACGAGCAGTACTTC. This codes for CASSRVASGVSSYEQYF.

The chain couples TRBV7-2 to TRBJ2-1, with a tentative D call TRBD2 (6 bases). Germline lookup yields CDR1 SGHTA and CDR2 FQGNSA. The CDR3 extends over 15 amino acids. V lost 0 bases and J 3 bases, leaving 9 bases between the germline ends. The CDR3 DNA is TGTGCCAGCAGCTTAGCAAGCGGGCGCTACAATGAGCAGTTCTTC. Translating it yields CASSLASGRYNEQFF.

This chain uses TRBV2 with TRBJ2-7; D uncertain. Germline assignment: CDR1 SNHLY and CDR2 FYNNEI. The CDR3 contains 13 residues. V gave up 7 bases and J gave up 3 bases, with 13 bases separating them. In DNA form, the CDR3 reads TGTGCCAGCAAGTTTGCGGTTAACTACGAGCAGTACTTC. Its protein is CASKFAVNYEQYF.

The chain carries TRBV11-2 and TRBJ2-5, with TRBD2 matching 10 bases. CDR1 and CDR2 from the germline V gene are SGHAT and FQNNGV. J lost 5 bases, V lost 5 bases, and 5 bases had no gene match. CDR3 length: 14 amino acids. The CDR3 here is CASSRGTSAETQYF. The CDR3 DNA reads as TGTGCCAGCAGCCGCGGGACTAGCGCTGAGACCCAGTACTTC.

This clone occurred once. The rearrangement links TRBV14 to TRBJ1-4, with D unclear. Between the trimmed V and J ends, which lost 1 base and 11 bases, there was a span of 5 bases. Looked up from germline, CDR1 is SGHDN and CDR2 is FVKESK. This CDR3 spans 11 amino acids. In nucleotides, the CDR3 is TGTGCCAGCAGCCAAGGGGCGAAACTGTTTTTT. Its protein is CASSQGAKLFF.

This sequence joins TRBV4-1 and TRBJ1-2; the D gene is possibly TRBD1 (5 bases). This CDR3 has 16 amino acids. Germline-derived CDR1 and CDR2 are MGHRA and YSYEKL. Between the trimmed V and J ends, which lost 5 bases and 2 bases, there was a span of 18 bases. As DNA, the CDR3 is TGCGCCAGCAGCTCCCGAGAGGGACCGTCGAACTATGGCTACACCTTC. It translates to CASSSREGPSNYGYTF.

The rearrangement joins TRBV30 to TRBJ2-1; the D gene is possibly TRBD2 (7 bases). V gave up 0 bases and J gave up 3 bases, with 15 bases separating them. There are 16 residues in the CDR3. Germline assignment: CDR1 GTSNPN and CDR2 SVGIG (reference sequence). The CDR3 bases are TGTGCCTGGAGTGTCCAGGGGAGGGGGGGCTACAATGAGCAGTTCTTC. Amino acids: CAWSVQGRGGYNEQFF.

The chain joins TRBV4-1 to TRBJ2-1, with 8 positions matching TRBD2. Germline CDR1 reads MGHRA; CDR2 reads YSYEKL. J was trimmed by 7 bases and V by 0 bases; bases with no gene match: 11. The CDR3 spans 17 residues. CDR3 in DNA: TGCGCCAGCAGCCAAGATCCCAACGGGGGGGCCGTTAATGAGCAGTTCTTC. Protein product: CASSQDPNGGAVNEQFF.

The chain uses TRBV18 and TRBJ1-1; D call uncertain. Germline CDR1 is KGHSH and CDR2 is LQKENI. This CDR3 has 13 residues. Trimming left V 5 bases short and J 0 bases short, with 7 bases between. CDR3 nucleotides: TGTGCCAGCTCATCGGAGTTGAACACTGAAGCTTTCTTT. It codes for CASSSELNTEAFF.

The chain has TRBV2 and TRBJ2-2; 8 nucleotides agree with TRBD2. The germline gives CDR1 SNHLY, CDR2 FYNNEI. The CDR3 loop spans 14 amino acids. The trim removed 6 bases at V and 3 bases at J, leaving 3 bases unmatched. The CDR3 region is CASRLLADTGELFF. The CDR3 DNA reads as TGTGCCAGCAGGTTACTAGCGGACACCGGGGAGCTGTTTTTT.

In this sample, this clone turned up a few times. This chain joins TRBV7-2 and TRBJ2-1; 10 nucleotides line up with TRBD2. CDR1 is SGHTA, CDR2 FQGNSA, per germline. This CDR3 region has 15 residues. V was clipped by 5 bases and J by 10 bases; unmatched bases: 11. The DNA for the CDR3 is TGTGCCAGCAGCCCCCCGTCTCCGGGACTAGCGGAGCAGTTCTTC. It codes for CASSPPSPGLAEQFF. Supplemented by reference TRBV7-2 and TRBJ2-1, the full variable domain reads GAGVSQSPSNKVTEKGKDVELRCDPISGHTALYWYRQSLGQGLEFLIYFQGNSAPDKSGLPSDRFSAERTGGSVSTLTIQRTQQEDSAVYLCASSPPSPGLAEQFFGPGTRLTVL.

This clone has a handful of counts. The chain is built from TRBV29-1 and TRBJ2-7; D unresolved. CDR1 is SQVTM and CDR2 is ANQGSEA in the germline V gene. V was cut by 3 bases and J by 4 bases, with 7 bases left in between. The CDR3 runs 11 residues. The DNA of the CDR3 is TGCAGCGTTGACAAAGGGTACGAGCAGTACTTC. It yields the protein CSVDKGYEQYF.

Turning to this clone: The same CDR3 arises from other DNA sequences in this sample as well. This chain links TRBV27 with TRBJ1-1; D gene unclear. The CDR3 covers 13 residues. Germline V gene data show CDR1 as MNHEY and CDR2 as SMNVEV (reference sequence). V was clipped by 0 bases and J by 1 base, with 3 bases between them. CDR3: CASSLSTNTEAFF. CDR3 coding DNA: TGTGCCAGCAGTTTATCGACGAACACTGAAGCTTTCTTT.

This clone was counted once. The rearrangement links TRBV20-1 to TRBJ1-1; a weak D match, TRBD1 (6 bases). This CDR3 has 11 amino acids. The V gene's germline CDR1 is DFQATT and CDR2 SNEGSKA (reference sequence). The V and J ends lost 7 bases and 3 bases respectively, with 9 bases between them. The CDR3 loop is CSGGADTEAFF. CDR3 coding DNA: TGCAGTGGGGGGGCTGACACTGAAGCTTTCTTT.

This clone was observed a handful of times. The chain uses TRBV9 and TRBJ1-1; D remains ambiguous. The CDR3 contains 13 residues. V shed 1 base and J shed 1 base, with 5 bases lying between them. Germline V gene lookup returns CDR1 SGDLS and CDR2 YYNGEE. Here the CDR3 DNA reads TGTGCCAGCAGCGTATCAGCGAACACTGAAGCTTTCTTT. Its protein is CASSVSANTEAFF.

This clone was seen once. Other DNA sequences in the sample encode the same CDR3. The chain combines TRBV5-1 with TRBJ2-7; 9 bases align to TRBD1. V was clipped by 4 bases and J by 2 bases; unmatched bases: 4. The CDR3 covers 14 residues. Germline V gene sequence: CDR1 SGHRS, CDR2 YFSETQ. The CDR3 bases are TGCGCCAGCAGCACTGGACAGGGGACCTACGAGCAGTACTTC. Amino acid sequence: CASSTGQGTYEQYF. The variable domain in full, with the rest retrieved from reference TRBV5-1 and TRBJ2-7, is KAGVTQTPRYLIKTRGQQVTLSCSPISGHRSVSWYQQTPGQGLQFLFEYFSETQRNKGNFPGRFSGRQFSNSRSEMNVSTLELGDSALYLCASSTGQGTYEQYFGPGTRLTVT.

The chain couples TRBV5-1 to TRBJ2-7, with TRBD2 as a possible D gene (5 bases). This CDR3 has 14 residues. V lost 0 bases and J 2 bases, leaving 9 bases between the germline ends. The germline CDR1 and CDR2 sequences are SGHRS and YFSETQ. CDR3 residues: CASSLDVGTYEQYF. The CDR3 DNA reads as TGCGCCAGCAGCTTGGATGTCGGGACCTACGAGCAGTACTTC.

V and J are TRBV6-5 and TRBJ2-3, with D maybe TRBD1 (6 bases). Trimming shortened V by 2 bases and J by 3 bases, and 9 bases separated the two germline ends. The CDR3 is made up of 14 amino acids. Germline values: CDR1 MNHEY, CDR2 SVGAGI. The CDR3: CASSYPTGTDTQYF. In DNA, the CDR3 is TGTGCCAGCAGTTACCCCACAGGGACAGATACGCAGTATTTT.